The clone carrying this TCR beta chain showed up just once. Its target is not known. The data are from a study of cytomegalovirus exposure and HLA in healthy donors. Regarding the study as a whole: Sequencing likely produced, as an artifact, a cluster of highly shared sequence variants.

Vbeta (60) and Jbeta (13) primers were used in the PCR. The protocol was immunoSEQ multiplex PCR, while the TCRdb copy is restricted to in-frame clones and leaves out a portion. This sample has roughly 200,000 clones, with around 80% found just once. The receptor's source is a man aged 40-50 years in good health and CMV-seronegative. Input material: PBMCs.

This CDR3 reads CASPSPGDTEKLFF. CDR3 DNA: TGTGCTAGCCCTTCGCCCGGGGATACCGAAAAACTGTTTTTT. The genes are TRBV30 and TRBJ1-4; D is uncertain. CDR3 length equals 14 residues. Germline V gene lookup returns CDR1 GTSNPN and CDR2 SVGIG (reference sequence).